The clone carrying this T cell receptor beta chain was found once. At one end, the junction sequence differs from germline, possibly due to a read error. This specimen comes from a study of blood T cells in healthy people across ages. Sample-barcoded 5' priming and a J-beta primer mix drove a second PCR of roughly 6 to 12 cycles. TCRdb re-called the 5' RACE reads with MiXCR, one entry per CDR3 protein. The data show roughly 560,000 distinct CDR3 sequences, less than 25% seen once. The CDR3 runs to 12 residues. CDR1 is SNHLY, CDR2 FYNNEI, per germline. The sample also formed part of further work on T cells of mothers and their children.

This TCR was sampled from a boy aged 10-17 years in good health. The sequenced material came from blood. The chain links TRBV2 to TRBJ2-5; maybe TRBD1 (5 bases). The CDR3 is CASSVAQGVGLF. The CDR3 region has the DNA TGTGCCAGCAGTGTCGCGCAGGGTGTTGGTCTCTTC.